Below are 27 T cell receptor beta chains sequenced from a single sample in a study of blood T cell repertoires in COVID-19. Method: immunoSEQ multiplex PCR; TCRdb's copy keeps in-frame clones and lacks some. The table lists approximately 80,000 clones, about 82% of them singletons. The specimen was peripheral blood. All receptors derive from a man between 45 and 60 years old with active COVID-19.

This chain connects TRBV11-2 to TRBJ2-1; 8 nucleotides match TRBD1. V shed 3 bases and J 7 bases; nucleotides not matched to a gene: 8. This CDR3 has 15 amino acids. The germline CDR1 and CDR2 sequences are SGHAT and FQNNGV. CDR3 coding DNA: TGTGCCAGCAGCTTTTATCAGGGGGCGGGGAATGAGCAGTTCTTC. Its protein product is CASSFYQGAGNEQFF.

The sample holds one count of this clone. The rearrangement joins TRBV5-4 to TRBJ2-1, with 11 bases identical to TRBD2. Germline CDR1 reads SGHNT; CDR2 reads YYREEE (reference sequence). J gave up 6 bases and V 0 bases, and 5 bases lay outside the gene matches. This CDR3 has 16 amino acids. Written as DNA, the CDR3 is TGTGCCAGCAGCTTGGAAACTAGCGGGAGAGGCAATGAGCAGTTCTTC. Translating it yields CASSLETSGRGNEQFF.

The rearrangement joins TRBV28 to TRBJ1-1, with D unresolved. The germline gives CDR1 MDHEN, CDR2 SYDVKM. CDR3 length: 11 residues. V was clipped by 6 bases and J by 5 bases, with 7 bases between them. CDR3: CASSRETEAFF. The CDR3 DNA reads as TGTGCCAGCAGCCGCGAGACTGAAGCTTTCTTT.

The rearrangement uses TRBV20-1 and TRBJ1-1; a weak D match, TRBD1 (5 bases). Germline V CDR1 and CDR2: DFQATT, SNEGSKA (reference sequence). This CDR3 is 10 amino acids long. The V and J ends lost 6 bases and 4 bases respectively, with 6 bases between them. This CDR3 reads CSAQGTEAFF. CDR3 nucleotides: TGCAGTGCCCAGGGCACTGAAGCTTTCTTT.

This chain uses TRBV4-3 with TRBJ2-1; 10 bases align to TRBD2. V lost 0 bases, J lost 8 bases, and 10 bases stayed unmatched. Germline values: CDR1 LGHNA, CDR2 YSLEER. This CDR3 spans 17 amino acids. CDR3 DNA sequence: TGCGCCAGCAGCCAAGATTGGCTAGCGGGGGCCCTGGATGAGCAGTTCTTC. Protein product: CASSQDWLAGALDEQFF.

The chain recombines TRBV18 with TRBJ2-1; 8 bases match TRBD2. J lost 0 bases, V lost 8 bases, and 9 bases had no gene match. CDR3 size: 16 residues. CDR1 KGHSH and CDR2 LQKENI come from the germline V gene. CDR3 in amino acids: CASTPLAGSSYNEQFF. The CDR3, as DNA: TGTGCCAGCACCCCTTTAGCGGGAAGCTCCTACAATGAGCAGTTCTTC.

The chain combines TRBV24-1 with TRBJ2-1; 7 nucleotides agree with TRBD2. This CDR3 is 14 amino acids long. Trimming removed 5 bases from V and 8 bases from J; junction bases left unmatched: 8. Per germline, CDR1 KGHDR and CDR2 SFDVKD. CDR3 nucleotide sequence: TGTGCCACCAGTGGCGGGGGAATGGGGCATGAGCAGTTCTTC. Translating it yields CATSGGGMGHEQFF.

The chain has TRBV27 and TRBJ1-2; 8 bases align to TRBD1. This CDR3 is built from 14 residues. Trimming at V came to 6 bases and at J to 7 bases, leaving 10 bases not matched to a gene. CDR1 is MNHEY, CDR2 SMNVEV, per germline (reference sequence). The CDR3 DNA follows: TGTGCCAGCAGATTGGGGCAGGGGGCTTTTGGCTACACCTTC. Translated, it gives CASRLGQGAFGYTF.

The CDR3 region has the DNA TGCGCCAGCAGCCAAGCTCTCCGAGGTGAGCAGTTCTTC. It encodes CASSQALRGEQFF. This chain links TRBV4-1 with TRBJ2-1, with no clear D. V dropped 1 base and J dropped 9 bases, with 10 bases sitting between them. This CDR3 is built from 13 residues. Germline CDR1 reads MGHRA; CDR2 reads YSYEKL.

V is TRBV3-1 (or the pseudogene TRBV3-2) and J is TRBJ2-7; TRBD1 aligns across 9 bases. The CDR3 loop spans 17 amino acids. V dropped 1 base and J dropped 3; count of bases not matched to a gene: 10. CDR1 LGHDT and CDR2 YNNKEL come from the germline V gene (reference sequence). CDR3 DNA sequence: TGTGCCAGCAGCCAAGTGGGACAGGGTGCTTTGAGCTACGAGCAGTACTTC. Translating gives CASSQVGQGALSYEQYF.

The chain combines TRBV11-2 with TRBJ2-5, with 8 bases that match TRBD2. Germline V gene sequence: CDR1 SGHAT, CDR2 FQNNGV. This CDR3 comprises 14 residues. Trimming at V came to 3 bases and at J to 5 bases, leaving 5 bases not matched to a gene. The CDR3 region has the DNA TGTGCCAGCAGCTTGGGCGGGGGGCAGGAGACCCAGTACTTC. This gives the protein CASSLGGGQETQYF.

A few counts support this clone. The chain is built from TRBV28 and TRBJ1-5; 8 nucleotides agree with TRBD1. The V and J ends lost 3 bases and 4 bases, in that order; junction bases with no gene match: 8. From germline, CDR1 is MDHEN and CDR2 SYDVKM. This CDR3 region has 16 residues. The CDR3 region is CASSFGQGGLNQPQHF. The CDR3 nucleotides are TGTGCCAGCAGTTTCGGACAGGGCGGCCTAAATCAGCCCCAGCATTTT.

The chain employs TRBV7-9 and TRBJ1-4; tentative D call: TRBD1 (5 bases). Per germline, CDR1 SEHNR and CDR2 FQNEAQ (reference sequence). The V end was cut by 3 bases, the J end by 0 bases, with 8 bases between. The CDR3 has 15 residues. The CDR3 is CASSLGPTTNEKLFF. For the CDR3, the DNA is TGTGCCAGCAGCTTGGGGCCAACAACTAATGAAAAACTGTTTTTT.

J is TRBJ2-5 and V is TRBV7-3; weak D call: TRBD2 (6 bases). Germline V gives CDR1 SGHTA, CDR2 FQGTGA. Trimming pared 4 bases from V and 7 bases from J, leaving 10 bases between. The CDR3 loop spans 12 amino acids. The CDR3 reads CASSSYGGTQYF. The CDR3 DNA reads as TGTGCCAGCAGCTCCTACGGGGGGACCCAGTACTTC. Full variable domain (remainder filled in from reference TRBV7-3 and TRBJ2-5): GAGVSQTPSNKVTEKGKYVELRCDPISGHTALYWYRQSLGQGPEFLIYFQGTGAADDSGLPNDRFFAVRPEGSVSTLKIQRTERGDSAVYLCASSSYGGTQYFGPGTRLLVL.

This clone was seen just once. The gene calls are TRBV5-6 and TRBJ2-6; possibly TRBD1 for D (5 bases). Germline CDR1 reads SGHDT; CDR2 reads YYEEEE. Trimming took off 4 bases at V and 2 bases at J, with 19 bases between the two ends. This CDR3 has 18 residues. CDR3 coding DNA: TGTGCCAGCAGCGTCCAGGGTCATGGAGTCGCTGGGGCCAACGTCCTGACTTTC. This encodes CASSVQGHGVAGANVLTF.

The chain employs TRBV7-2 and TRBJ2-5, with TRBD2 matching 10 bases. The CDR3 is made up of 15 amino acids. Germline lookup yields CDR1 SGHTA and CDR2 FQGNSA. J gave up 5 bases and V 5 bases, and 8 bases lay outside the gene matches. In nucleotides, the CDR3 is TGTGCCAGCAGCCAAAGCGGGAGGGTCAGGGAGACCCAGTACTTC. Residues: CASSQSGRVRETQYF.

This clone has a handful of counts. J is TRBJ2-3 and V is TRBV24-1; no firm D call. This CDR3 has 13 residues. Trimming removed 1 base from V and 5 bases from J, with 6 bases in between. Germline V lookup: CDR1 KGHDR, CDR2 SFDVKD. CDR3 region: CATSDFSEDTQYF. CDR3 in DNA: TGTGCCACCAGTGATTTCAGCGAAGATACGCAGTATTTT.

CDR3: CASSPLGGRAHGELFF. CDR3 DNA sequence: TGTGCCAGCAGCCCATTGGGCGGGAGGGCCCACGGGGAGCTGTTTTTT. The chain is built from TRBV7-8 and TRBJ2-2; 9 bases align to TRBD2. Germline CDR1 and CDR2: SGHVS and FQNEAQ. Trimming removed 5 bases from V and 7 bases from J; junction bases left unmatched: 11. The length of the CDR3 is 16 residues.

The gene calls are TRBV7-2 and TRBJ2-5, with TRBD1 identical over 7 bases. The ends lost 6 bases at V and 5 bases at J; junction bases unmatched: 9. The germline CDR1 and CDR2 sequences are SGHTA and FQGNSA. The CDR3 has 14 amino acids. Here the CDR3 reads CASRLDRLSETQYF. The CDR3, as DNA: TGTGCCAGCAGACTGGACAGGCTAAGTGAGACCCAGTACTTC.

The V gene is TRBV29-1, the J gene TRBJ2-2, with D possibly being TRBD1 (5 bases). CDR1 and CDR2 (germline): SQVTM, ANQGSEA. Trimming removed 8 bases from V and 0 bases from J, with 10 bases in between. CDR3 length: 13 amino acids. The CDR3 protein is CSTTGSNTGELFF. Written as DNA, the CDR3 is TGCAGCACTACAGGTTCGAACACCGGGGAGCTGTTTTTT.

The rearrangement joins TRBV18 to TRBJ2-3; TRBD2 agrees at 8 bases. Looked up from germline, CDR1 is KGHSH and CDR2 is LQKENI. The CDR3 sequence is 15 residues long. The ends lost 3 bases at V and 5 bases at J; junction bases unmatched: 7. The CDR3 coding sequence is TGTGCCAGCTCACCGCCCAGCGGGGGCTTAGATACGCAGTATTTT. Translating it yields CASSPPSGGLDTQYF.

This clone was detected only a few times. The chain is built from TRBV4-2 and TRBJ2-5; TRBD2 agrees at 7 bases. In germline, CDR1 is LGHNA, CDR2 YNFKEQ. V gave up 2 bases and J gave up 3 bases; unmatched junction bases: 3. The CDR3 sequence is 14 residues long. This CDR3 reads CASSQRLAEETQYF. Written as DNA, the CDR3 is TGTGCCAGCAGCCAACGGCTAGCGGAAGAGACCCAGTACTTC.

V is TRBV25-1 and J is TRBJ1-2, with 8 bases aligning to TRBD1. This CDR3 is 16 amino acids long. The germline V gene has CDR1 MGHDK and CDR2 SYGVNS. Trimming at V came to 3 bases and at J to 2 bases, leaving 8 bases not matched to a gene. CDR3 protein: CASSDVGQGENYGYTF. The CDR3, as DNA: TGTGCCAGCAGTGATGTCGGACAGGGCGAAAACTATGGCTACACCTTC.

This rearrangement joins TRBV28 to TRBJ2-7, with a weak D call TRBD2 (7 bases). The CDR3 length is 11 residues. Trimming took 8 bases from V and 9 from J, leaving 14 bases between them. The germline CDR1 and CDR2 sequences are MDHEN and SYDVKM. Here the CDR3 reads CASGRGGVQYF. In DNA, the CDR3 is TGTGCCAGCGGTAGAGGGGGGGTGCAGTACTTC.

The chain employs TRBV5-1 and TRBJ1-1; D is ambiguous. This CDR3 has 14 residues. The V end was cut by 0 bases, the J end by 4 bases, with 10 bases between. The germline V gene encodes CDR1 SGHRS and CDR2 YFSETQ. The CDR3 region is CASSLDGGSTEAFF. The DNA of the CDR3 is TGCGCCAGCAGCTTGGATGGAGGAAGCACTGAAGCTTTCTTT.

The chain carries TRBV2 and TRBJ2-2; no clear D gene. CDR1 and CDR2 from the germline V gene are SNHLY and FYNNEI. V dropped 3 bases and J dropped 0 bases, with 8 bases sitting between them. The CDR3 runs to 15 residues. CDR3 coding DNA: TGTGCCAGCAGTGACTCAAGCGCGAACACCGGGGAGCTGTTTTTT. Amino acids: CASSDSSANTGELFF.

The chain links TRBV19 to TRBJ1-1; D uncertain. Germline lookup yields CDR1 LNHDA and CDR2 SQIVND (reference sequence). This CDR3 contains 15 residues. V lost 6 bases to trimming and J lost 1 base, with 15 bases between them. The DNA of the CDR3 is TGTGCCAGTAGCTTCCGATCTACCGGGAACACTGAAGCTTTCTTT. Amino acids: CASSFRSTGNTEAFF.